The subject of this entry is one T cell receptor (beta chain). Assay used: immunoSEQ multiplex PCR; TCRdb lists only in-frame clones, some missing. The sample carries over 200,000 clones, around 82% recorded once. This entry is derived from a study of blood T cell repertoires in COVID-19. Trimming removed 1 base from V and 4 bases from J; junction bases left unmatched: 11. Per the germline V gene, CDR1 is SQVTM and CDR2 is ANQGSEA. CDR3 length: 16 residues. Sequenced material: peripheral blood. This TCR came from a woman aged 40 to 49 with acute or convalescent COVID-19. This chain connects TRBV29-1 to TRBJ2-5; TRBD2 aligns across 8 bases. This chain's CDR3 is CSVEGLREGFRETQYF. The CDR3, as DNA: TGCAGCGTTGAAGGACTTCGGGAGGGGTTCAGAGAGACCCAGTACTTC.